Sequencing of this T cell receptor beta chain was carried out in a study of beta chain features in type 1 diabetes. Cells sorted by CD45RO/CCR7/CD25/CD127/CD95/CD27 comprised CD4+ naive, central memory, regulatory and stem cell-like memory cells. V lost 5 bases, J lost 2 bases, and 3 bases stayed unmatched. The CDR3 covers 15 residues. Germline V CDR1 and CDR2: LGHNA, YSLEER. The entirety of the isolated RNA underwent reverse transcription, so expressed TCRB transcripts were sequenced. The protocol was immunoSEQ multiplex PCR, while the TCRdb copy is restricted to in-frame clones and leaves out a portion. The sample lists about 370,000 clones, roughly 15% occurring once.

This receptor was identified in a young woman in good health. The genes are TRBV4-3 and TRBJ2-1, with 10 bases identical to TRBD1. The sequenced sample was naive CD4+ T cells from blood. This chain's CDR3 is CASSLGTGAYNEQFF. The CDR3 DNA is TGCGCCAGCAGCTTAGGGACAGGGGCCTACAATGAGCAGTTCTTC.